The sequence of this T cell receptor beta chain was determined in a study of HIV-infected patients and healthy controls. Via MiXCR, TCRdb re-called the 5' RACE reads, giving one row per CDR3 protein. Among 60,000 to 75,000 distinct CDR3 sequences listed, about 16% were seen once. This clonotype appeared many times. Germline values: CDR1 MNHEY, CDR2 SVGEGT. The trim removed 6 bases at V and 6 bases at J, leaving 2 bases unmatched. The CDR3 is made up of 12 amino acids. The receptor was isolated from a human donor in good health. Sequencing was done on a sample of CD4+ T cells from blood. The gene calls are TRBV6-2 or TRBV6-3 and TRBJ2-1; 7 bases fit TRBD2. CDR3 sequence reads: CASRRLANEQFF. In DNA, the CDR3 is TGTGCCAGCAGGCGACTAGCCAATGAGCAGTTCTTC.